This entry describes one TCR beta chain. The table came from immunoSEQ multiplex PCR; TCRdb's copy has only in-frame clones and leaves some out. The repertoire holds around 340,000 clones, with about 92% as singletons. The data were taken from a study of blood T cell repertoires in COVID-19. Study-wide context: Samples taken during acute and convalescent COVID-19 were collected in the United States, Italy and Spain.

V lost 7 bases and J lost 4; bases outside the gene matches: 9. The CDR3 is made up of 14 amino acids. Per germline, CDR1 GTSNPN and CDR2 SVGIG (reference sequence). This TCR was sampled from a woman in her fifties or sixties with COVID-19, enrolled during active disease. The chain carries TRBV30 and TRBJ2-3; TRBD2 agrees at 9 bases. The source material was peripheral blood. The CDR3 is CASSGSGGADTQYF. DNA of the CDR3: TGTGCCTCGTCGGGTAGCGGGGGCGCAGATACGCAGTATTTT.